What follows are 8 T cell receptor beta chains derived from one specimen sequenced in a study of shared clonotypes between healthy human individuals. Here immunoSEQ multiplex PCR was the method, and the copy in TCRdb shows in-frame clones only, minus some. The sample yields 170,000 or so clones, approximately 60% seen once. Source material: memory CD4+ T cells sorted from blood. Indicated subset: CD45RA-negative fraction. These receptors all come from a man aged 25-45 years in good health.

The table lists this clone with a count of one. The genes are TRBV5-1 and TRBJ2-6; unclear D gene. Germline V gene sequence: CDR1 SGHRS, CDR2 YFSETQ. The CDR3 is made up of 17 amino acids. The V end lost 4 bases, the J end lost 0 bases, and 14 bases lay between the germline ends. As DNA, the CDR3 is TGCGCCAGCAGCCCCCCCACGGGTGCCTCTGGGGCCAACGTCCTGACTTTC. Protein: CASSPPTGASGANVLTF.

The V and J genes are TRBV21-1 and TRBJ2-3; the D segment call TRBD1 is taken from the table without a DNA check. TRBV21-1 is classified as a pseudogene. This CDR3 region has 17 residues. The DNA for the CDR3 is TGTGCCAGCAGCAACCCCCCGGAGGACAGGCACACAGATACGCAGTATTTT. It yields the protein CASSNPPEDRHTDTQYF.

V usage is TRBV6-5 and J usage is TRBJ2-5; D is ambiguous. The CDR3 sequence is 14 residues long. Trimming cost V 2 bases and J 6 bases, with 13 bases left between them. Germline V CDR1 and CDR2: MNHEY, SVGAGI. CDR3 region: CASSYTPSSQTQYF. The CDR3 DNA reads as TGTGCCAGCAGTTACACACCATCCTCGCAGACCCAGTACTTC.

This chain links TRBV6-6 with TRBJ2-7; no firm D call. V lost 6 bases and J lost 0, with 15 bases in between. This CDR3 is built from 15 residues. Per germline, CDR1 MNHNY and CDR2 SVGAGI (reference sequence). The CDR3, as DNA: TGTGCCAGCAGGCGCTTGACTCTCAACTCCTACGAGCAGTACTTC. Encoded protein: CASRRLTLNSYEQYF.

This clone was counted many times. The CDR3 sequence is CASSYTGELFF. In DNA form, the CDR3 reads TGTGCCAGCAGCTACACCGGGGAGCTGTTTTTT. The rearrangement uses TRBV9 and TRBJ2-2; D not certain. Germline CDR1 SGDLS, CDR2 YYNGEE. The CDR3 extends over 11 amino acids. V lost 4 bases and J lost 3, with 1 base in between.

V usage is TRBV6-6 and J usage is TRBJ1-3, with D possibly being TRBD1 (6 bases). Germline CDR1 and CDR2: MNHNY and SVGAGI (reference sequence). There are 14 residues in the CDR3. V was pared by 3 bases and J by 5 bases, with 11 bases between. The CDR3 bases are TGTGCCAGCAGTTATACAGGGATCCGAAACACCATATATTTT. Its protein is CASSYTGIRNTIYF.

V is TRBV18 and J is TRBJ1-5; 9 nucleotides align to TRBD1. The CDR3 spans 17 residues. Germline CDR1 and CDR2: KGHSH and LQKENI. Trimming took 0 bases from V and 4 from J; bases not matched to a gene: 7. DNA for the CDR3: TGTGCCAGCTCACCACCGGGACAGGGCGGTAAAAATCAGCCCCAGCATTTT. It translates to CASSPPGQGGKNQPQHF.

The gene calls are TRBV7-2 and TRBJ2-7; 9 bases fit TRBD1. The CDR3 has 16 amino acids. The germline gives CDR1 SGHTA, CDR2 FQGNSA. V was clipped by 2 bases and J by 2 bases; unmatched bases: 7. This CDR3 reads CASSLMGQGLAYEQYF. CDR3 sequence (DNA): TGTGCCAGCAGCTTAATGGGACAGGGCCTGGCCTACGAGCAGTACTTC. The full variable domain, its missing parts supplied by reference TRBV7-2 and TRBJ2-7, is GAGVSQSPSNKVTEKGKDVELRCDPISGHTALYWYRQSLGQGLEFLIYFQGNSAPDKSGLPSDRFSAERTGGSVSTLTIQRTQQEDSAVYLCASSLMGQGLAYEQYFGPGTRLTVT.